The TCR beta chain under discussion was sequenced for a study of cytomegalovirus exposure and HLA in healthy donors. It was with 60 Vbeta and 13 Jbeta primers that the PCR ran. The repertoire was sequenced with immunoSEQ multiplex PCR; TCRdb's copy has only in-frame clones and lacks some. The sample has roughly 100,000 clones, around 67% seen once. General observations from the study: While the bulk of TCR sequences proved rare, some public TCRs turned up in many donors.

Per germline, CDR1 LNHDA and CDR2 SQIVND (reference sequence). Trimming cost V 4 bases and J 5 bases; bases outside gene matches: 4. The CDR3 runs to 13 residues. This clone was observed a handful of times. Its antigen is undetermined. The chain employs TRBV19 and TRBJ1-1, with 7 nucleotides matching TRBD1. The clonotype comes from a woman between 50 and 59 years old in good health and CMV-seronegative. Sequencing used PBMCs. The CDR3: CASSTLTGTEAFF. CDR3 nucleotide sequence: TGTGCCAGTAGTACCTTGACAGGGACTGAAGCTTTCTTT.